These 8 T cell receptor beta chains share one sample of origin, sequenced in a study of blood T cell repertoires in COVID-19 (TCRdb year 2020). Library construction relied on the immunoSEQ multiplex PCR assay. TCRdb provides this immuneACCESS table in a form limited to in-frame rearrangements. Some clones are lacking; in checked studies, under half of them reflect an unresolved V gene, and why the rest are absent is not known. This sample has around 99,000 clones in its table, and around 82% of those were observed once. Together, the top ten hold roughly 4.7% of the sample. The sample consisted of peripheral blood. The receptors originated from a human donor in a cohort sampled during active or convalescent COVID-19.

The chain couples TRBV6-2 or TRBV6-3 to TRBJ2-1; maybe TRBD1 (6 bases). The CDR3 spans 16 residues. CDR1 is MNHEY and CDR2 is SVGEGT in the germline V gene. The V and J ends lost 5 bases and 1 base respectively, with 15 bases between them. CDR3 region: CASSDPGTLSYNEQFF. For the CDR3, the DNA is TGTGCCAGCAGTGACCCCGGGACACTTTCCTACAATGAGCAGTTCTTC.

Only one count was recorded for this clone. The chain recombines TRBV18 with TRBJ1-1, with a weak D call TRBD1 (6 bases). CDR1 is KGHSH, CDR2 LQKENI, per germline. The CDR3 extends over 14 amino acids. V dropped 1 base and J dropped 10 bases, with 16 bases sitting between them. CDR3 bases: TGTGCCAGCTCACCACTAGAGGACAGAGGAACAGCTTTCTTT. It translates to CASSPLEDRGTAFF.

The gene calls are TRBV6-2 or TRBV6-3 and TRBJ2-2; no clear D. Per the germline V gene, CDR1 is MNHEY and CDR2 is SVGEGT. V was pared by 4 bases and J by 13 bases, with 10 bases between. The CDR3 totals 11 residues. Here the CDR3 reads CASSSSRVLFF. CDR3 nucleotides: TGTGCCAGCAGTTCATCTCGGGTGCTGTTTTTT.

V usage is TRBV5-1 and J usage is TRBJ2-2; D is perhaps TRBD2 (5 bases). This CDR3 comprises 15 residues. Per the germline V gene, CDR1 is SGHRS and CDR2 is YFSETQ. V lost 4 bases and J 5 bases, leaving 15 bases between the germline ends. The CDR3 region has the DNA TGCGCCAGCAGCGCAAGCGGACCTGGAACCGGGGAGCTGTTTTTT. Translation: CASSASGPGTGELFF.

This clone was picked up a small number of times. The chain carries TRBV7-2 and TRBJ2-2; tentative D call: TRBD2 (5 bases). V dropped 1 base and J dropped 7 bases, with 7 bases sitting between them. CDR1 and CDR2 from the germline V gene are SGHTA and FQGNSA. CDR3 length equals 13 residues. The DNA for the CDR3 is TGTGCCAGCAGCTTAGTTCGGGACGGGGAGCTGTTTTTT. It encodes CASSLVRDGELFF.

This clone was detected only once. The rearrangement links TRBV4-3 to TRBJ2-7; 8 bases fit TRBD2. In germline, CDR1 is LGHNA, CDR2 YSLEER. The CDR3 length is 15 residues. J gave up 2 bases and V 2 bases, and 5 bases lay outside the gene matches. The CDR3 bases are TGCGCCAGCAGCCAACTTAGCGGGAATACCTACGAGCAGTACTTC. Translated: CASSQLSGNTYEQYF.

This clone has just a few counts. This sequence joins TRBV9 and TRBJ1-3, with D possibly TRBD1 on 5 matching bases. Trimming cost V 6 bases and J 2 bases, with 9 bases left between them. Germline lookup yields CDR1 SGDLS and CDR2 YYNGEE. The CDR3 length is 13 residues. This CDR3 reads CASTGQAGNTIYF. The CDR3 nucleotides are TGTGCCAGCACCGGACAAGCTGGAAACACCATATATTTT.

This chain joins TRBV15 and TRBJ1-5; tentatively, D is TRBD1 (6 bases). Germline V lookup: CDR1 LNHNV, CDR2 YYDKDF (reference sequence). Trimming pared 3 bases from V and 3 bases from J, leaving 12 bases between. The CDR3 runs to 15 residues. The CDR3: CATSSPTGYNQPQHF. The DNA of the CDR3 is TGTGCCACCAGCAGCCCTACAGGGTACAATCAGCCCCAGCATTTT.